This T cell receptor beta chain was captured in a study of blood T cell repertoires in COVID-19. This CDR3 comprises 17 residues. Per the germline V gene, CDR1 is MNHNY and CDR2 is SVGAGI (reference sequence). The ends were cut back, 5 bases at V and 7 bases at J, with 21 bases in the middle. Under the authors' procedure: Quantification of nucleated cells was approximated via reference gene primer amplification. Only in-frame clones appear in the TCRdb table, and some are missing; sequencing was by immunoSEQ multiplex PCR. D and trimming were read from the DNA, whereas the V and J calls and clone size are those reported in that table. The top ten hold 2.2% of the sample, which has 300,000 to 350,000 clones, 70% to 90% seen once. Adults between roughly 18 and 90 years of age took part from 24 US areas. Participants' reported clinical history set cohort assignment.

V usage is TRBV6-6 and J usage is TRBJ1-6, with D possibly matching TRBD1 (6 bases). Sequencing was performed on PBMCs or T cells enriched from blood (not recorded which). The receptor's source is a man aged 30-40 years who had recovered from COVID-19. The CDR3 DNA reads TGTGCCAGCAGTCCCGGCCAGGGGAGTTTCGTGAATTCACCCCTCCACTTT. Its protein is CASSPGQGSFVNSPLHF.